The rows below give T cell receptor beta chains drawn from one sample of a study of regulatory T cells in long-lasting Graves disease. MiXCR, run by TCRdb on the multiplex PCR reads, gives a single entry per CDR3 protein. The table has about 470,000 distinct CDR3 sequences, around 20% seen once. The specimen was peripheral blood mononuclear cells (PBMCs), collected when the disease was refractory, from a patient treated with antithyroid drugs. These receptors were collected from a female donor with Graves disease. The CDR3 runs from the conserved cysteine through the conserved F or W. A D gene is named only where the DNA matches it firmly. Only part of the rows carry a size: once, few, many, or a class if the clone is expanded.

v_call	clone_size	j_call	d_call	cdr3_aa	cdr3_nt
TRBV27	many	TRBJ2-5	NA	CASSLSPPMWDPQETQYF	TGTGCCAGCAGTTTATCTCCCCCGATGTGGGACCCCCAAGAGACCCAGTACTTC
TRBV20-1	few	TRBJ1-5	NA	CSARVWGGRAGRQPQHF	TGCAGTGCTAGAGTCTGGGGGGGCCGGGCAGGGCGCCAGCCCCAGCATTTT
TRBV20-1	NA	TRBJ2-4	TRBD1	CSATPDRGNIQYF	TGCAGTGCTACCCCGGACAGGGGTAACATTCAGTACTTC
TRBV5-5	NA	TRBJ2-1	NA	CASSWDSAEEFF	TGTGCCAGCAGCTGGGACTCTGCCGAGGAGTTCTTC
TRBV5-1	NA	TRBJ2-3	NA	CASSSFPTDTQYF	TGCGCCAGCAGCTCCTTCCCCACAGATACGCAGTATTTT
TRBV20-1	NA	TRBJ2-7	TRBD1	CSASRRDREGSPDF	TGCAGTGCTAGCCGTCGGGACAGGGAAGGGTCGCCGGACTTC
TRBV11-2	many	TRBJ1-1	NA	CASSLEFGLGSTEAFF	TGTGCCAGCAGCTTAGAGTTCGGTCTGGGTTCGACTGAAGCTTTCTTT
TRBV2	many	TRBJ2-7	NA	CASEGTSNYEQYF	TGTGCCAGCGAAGGGACTTCTAACTACGAGCAGTACTTC
TRBV11-2	many	TRBJ2-7	NA	CASSPPGAPRWEQYF	TGTGCCAGCAGCCCCCCGGGGGCCCCGAGGTGGGAGCAGTACTTC
TRBV27	many	TRBJ2-2	TRBD2	CASSWTSGSNVGELFF	TGTGCCAGCAGTTGGACTAGCGGGAGTAACGTCGGGGAGCTGTTTTTT
TRBV28	few	TRBJ1-6	TRBD1	CASRGGTGVSPLHF	TGTGCCAGCAGAGGCGGGACAGGGGTTTCACCCCTCCACTTT
TRBV28	many	TRBJ1-5	TRBD1	CASSYWDRDSNQPQHF	TGTGCCAGCAGTTATTGGGACAGGGATAGCAATCAGCCCCAGCATTTT
TRBV20-1	NA	TRBJ1-5	NA	CSARDYRDQPQHF	TGCAGTGCTAGAGATTACCGGGATCAGCCCCAGCATTTT
TRBV27	few	TRBJ2-2	TRBD1	CASSSQGVRKAGELFF	TGTGCCAGCAGTTCCCAGGGGGTCAGGAAGGCCGGGGAGCTGTTTTTT
TRBV13	NA	TRBJ2-2	TRBD2	CASSLTSGSPWDTGELFF	TGTGCCAGCAGTCTGACTAGCGGGAGTCCTTGGGACACCGGGGAGCTGTTTTTT
TRBV6-5	few	TRBJ1-1	TRBD1	CASSYSNTGGTEAFF	TGTGCCAGCAGTTACTCGAATACAGGGGGCACTGAAGCTTTCTTT
TRBV19	few	TRBJ1-5	NA	CASSLLPQGEQLQHF	TGTGCCAGTAGTCTCCTCCCACAAGGTGAGCAACTCCAGCATTTT
TRBV7-3	few	TRBJ2-3	NA	CASSSTGAGTDTQYF	TGTGCCAGCAGCTCCACGGGAGCCGGAACAGATACGCAGTATTTT
TRBV28	many	TRBJ1-2	NA	CASNWSSGPGYTF	TGTGCCAGCAATTGGAGTAGTGGGCCTGGCTACACCTTC
TRBV7-2	many	TRBJ2-7	NA	CASSLAHNYEQYF	TGTGCCAGCAGCTTAGCCCACAACTACGAGCAGTACTTC
TRBV29-1	few	TRBJ2-7	NA	CSVVGEETSYEQYF	TGCAGCGTTGTAGGTGAAGAGACTAGCTACGAGCAGTACTTC
TRBV6-1	medium-sized	TRBJ2-1	NA	CASSEDPGAYNEQFF	TGTGCCAGCAGTGAAGATCCCGGGGCTTACAATGAGCAGTTCTTC
TRBV2	many	TRBJ1-2	NA	CASSEIRFGYTF	TGTGCCAGCAGTGAAATAAGGTTTGGCTACACCTTC
TRBV6-5	many	TRBJ1-5	NA	CASSYLRNPSNQPQHF	TGTGCCAGCAGTTATTTACGGAATCCTAGCAATCAGCCCCAGCATTTT
TRBV7-2	many	TRBJ2-7	NA	CASSLHGYYEQYF	TGTGCCAGCAGCTTACACGGATACTACGAGCAGTACTTC
TRBV6-9	NA	TRBJ1-6	NA	CASSYSENSPLHF	TGTGCCAGCAGTTACTCAGAGAATTCACCCCTCCACTTT
TRBV20-1	NA	TRBJ2-7	TRBD2	CSARSLAGYF	TGCAGTGCTAGGAGCCTAGCGGGGTACTTC
TRBV14	NA	TRBJ2-1	TRBD2	CASSRMGGSRYYEQFF	TGTGCCAGCAGCCGGATGGGGGGGAGCAGGTACTATGAGCAGTTCTTC
TRBV7-9	many	TRBJ2-5	NA	CASSLGGPQTQYF	TGTGCCAGCAGCTTAGGAGGGCCGCAGACCCAGTACTTC
TRBV20-1	few	TRBJ1-1	NA	CSARGGMSLTEAFF	TGCAGTGCCCGGGGGGGTATGAGTTTAACTGAAGCTTTCTTT
TRBV12-3/TRBV12-4	NA	TRBJ2-7	NA	CASSLFSDVTYEQYF	TGTGCCAGCAGTCTTTTTTCGGACGTAACCTACGAGCAGTACTTC
TRBV20-1	many	TRBJ2-7	TRBD2	CSAPHLLLAGGSSEQYF	TGCAGTGCGCCCCATCTCCTTTTAGCGGGAGGGTCCTCCGAGCAGTACTTC
TRBV27	few	TRBJ2-7	NA	CASSPDGGYEQYF	TGTGCCAGCTCTCCAGATGGGGGGTACGAGCAGTACTTC
TRBV6-5	NA	TRBJ2-2	TRBD2	CASSYSTSGRARTGELFF	TGTGCCAGCAGTTACTCGACTAGCGGGAGGGCAAGGACCGGGGAGCTGTTTTTT
TRBV28	few	TRBJ1-1	NA	CASSLIGAPNTEAFF	TGTGCCAGCAGCTTAATCGGGGCACCGAACACTGAAGCTTTCTTT
TRBV7-9	few	TRBJ1-4	NA	CASSVGPVGTTTNEKLFF	TGTGCCAGCAGCGTAGGCCCGGTTGGCACAACAACTAATGAAAAACTGTTTTTT
TRBV15	NA	TRBJ1-5	NA	CATSRDRVVHQPQHF	TGTGCCACCAGCAGAGATCGGGTGGTGCATCAGCCCCAGCATTTT
TRBV15	many	TRBJ1-6	NA	CATSRDRGSSYNSPLHF	TGTGCCACCAGCAGAGATCGTGGGAGCTCCTATAATTCACCCCTCCACTTT
TRBV28	many	TRBJ2-4	TRBD1	CATWGQGAGGTKNIQYF	TGTGCCACCTGGGGCCAGGGGGCAGGGGGGACCAAAAACATTCAGTACTTC
TRBV19	many	TRBJ1-2	NA	CASSIGSINYGYTF	TGTGCCAGTAGTATAGGGTCAATCAACTATGGCTACACCTTC
TRBV11-2	NA	TRBJ2-1	NA	CASSPTGTNYNEQFF	TGTGCCAGCAGCCCGACTGGGACCAACTACAATGAGCAGTTCTTC